This T cell receptor beta chain came from a study of graft-versus-host responses after intestinal transplantation (dated by TCRdb to 2020 to 2023). A note on the overall study: Multivisceral, liver-intestinal, or isolated intestinal transplants were received by the recipients. Anti-thymocyte globulin induction was given to all recipients, followed by maintenance tacrolimus and steroids for two to four years. After intestinal transplantation, graft-versus-host and host-versus-graft alloreactive T cell clones in the graft, circulation and bone marrow were tracked using bulk TCR-beta CDR3 sequencing. To identify alloreactive clones, pre-transplant mixed lymphocyte reaction products were sequenced and then compared with unstimulated pre-transplant donor and recipient T cells. A cohort of approximately 24 intestinal transplant recipients, including one retransplant, was enrolled, and a few patients lacking pretransplant specimens were excluded. Donor T cell macrochimerism was defined as a peak of at least 4% donor T cells among recipient peripheral blood mononuclear cells. Instead of going to the commercial service, samples from a few later patients were sequenced in-house on an Illumina MiSeq and processed with MiXCR. The investigation overall reported the following: The conclusions were limited by the relatively low number and heterogeneity of the intestinal transplant patients. GvH clones were detected in recipient bone marrow, and some appeared earlier in ileal mucosa or blood, consistent with an intestinal mucosal origin. High GvH to HvG T cell clonal ratios were observed in the allografts of patients with donor T cell macrochimerism. Early after transplant, peak levels of circulating GvH clones were found to be associated with declines in HvG clones.

Library preparation was by the immunoSEQ multiplex PCR assay. For most patients, high-throughput TCR-beta CDR3 sequencing of genomic DNA was performed by Adaptive Biotechnologies. In the authors' own workflow: TCR sequencing data were retrieved from Adaptive's ImmunoSEQ software for 15 to 20 patients, whereas three other patients were processed with MiXCR and VDJtools. CDR3 nucleotide sequences shared by donor and recipient were removed because the origin of these sequences could not be assigned. At least 2-fold expansion over unstimulated cells and a minimum CFSE-low frequency of 0.002% (template counts) or 0.001% (read counts) were required for clones to be classified as alloreactive. Mappable clones were those detected in sequenced pre-transplant spleen, lymph node, or MLR CFSE-low populations of the donor or recipient. Cumulative frequency of alloreactive clones was calculated as a percentage of all sequences weighted by copy number. TCRdb mirrors the immuneACCESS table, restricted to in-frame sequences. Some clones are absent from its copies; in checked studies, under half trace to an unresolved V gene, and the reason for the others is unknown. V and J calls and clone size are copied from that table; D and trimming were computed from the DNA. Present in this sample are roughly 97,000 clones, 75% to 95% of which were seen just once. Of the sample, about 15% is held by the ten largest clones.

Blood samples were collected up to 4 times in the first month after transplant and then at least monthly when available. Note on this clone: What antigen it recognizes has not been identified. Base qualities were left out, and no much larger clone turns up one base away.

The germline V gene encodes CDR1 MNHNY and CDR2 SVGAGI (reference sequence). Trimming removed 2 bases from V and 0 bases from J, leaving 5 bases between the germline ends. The CDR3 runs 14 residues from the cysteine to the phenylalanine. Only the CDR3 DNA is retained, 42 bases long and in frame from the first base. The sequencing here drew on PBMCs, taken 450 to 480 days after intestinal transplant. The chain uses TRBV6-6 and TRBJ1-3; the D gene remains uncertain. The source is a human patient who received an intestinal transplant, so some T cells may come from the graft donor. CDR3 protein: CASSYENSGNTIYF. The DNA is TGTGCCAGCAGTTACGAGAACTCTGGAAACACCATATATTTT.